The T cell receptor beta chain under discussion was sequenced for a study of CD8 T cells in ankylosing spondylitis. This clonotype was seen repeatedly, ten times or more. One entry per CDR3 protein results from TCRdb running MiXCR on the 5' RACE reads. The sample contains some 140,000 distinct CDR3 sequences, around 6.6% of which appear only once. Sequenced: blood, either unsorted or a sorted T cell fraction (not recorded which). This receptor was obtained from a female donor with ankylosing spondylitis or in good health (not recorded which).

The CDR3 region is CSVVAGGGTEAFF. The CDR3 nucleotides are TGCAGCGTAGTAGCGGGCGGAGGCACTGAAGCTTTCTTT. The chain carries TRBV29-1 and TRBJ1-1; D unclear. Trimming took 6 bases from V and 4 from J, leaving 15 bases between them. The CDR3 spans 13 residues. CDR1 is SQVTM, CDR2 ANQGSEA, per germline.